This T cell receptor (beta chain) was captured by sequencing in a study of blood T cells in healthy people across ages. Trimming shortened V by 0 bases and J by 5 bases, and 7 bases separated the two germline ends. The CDR3 sequence is 12 residues long. Germline CDR1 is SQVTM and CDR2 is ANQGSEA. This clonotype was detected ten times or more. Researchers collected around 10 milliliters of peripheral blood from every single donor. Alongside a J-beta primer mix, a sample-barcoded 5' primer served in a second PCR lasting roughly 7 to 12 cycles. In TCRdb, the 5' RACE reads were re-called with MiXCR into one record per CDR3 protein. The table has hundreds of thousands of distinct CDR3 sequences, roughly 21% seen once; the top ten hold around 3.4%.

The specimen was blood. The chain couples TRBV29-1 to TRBJ2-5; D is ambiguous. The source of this sequence is a man in his 70s in good health. CDR3 coding DNA: TGCAGCGTTGAAGAGGGGTACGAGACCCAGTACTTC. Amino acid sequence: CSVEEGYETQYF.